Shown below are 25 T cell receptor beta chains from a single sample sequenced in a study of T cell responses to AZD1222 COVID-19 vaccine. The data were produced by immunoSEQ multiplex PCR, yet TCRdb's version contains in-frame clones alone and is incomplete. The sample includes 190,000 or so clones, over 85% of them seen just once. Sequenced here: peripheral blood, sampled 28 days after the second AZD1222 dose. Receptor source: an adult who received the AZD1222 COVID-19 vaccine.

V usage is TRBV6-1 and J usage is TRBJ1-5; D is unclear. Germline CDR1 is MNHNS and CDR2 is SASEGT. With 9 bases removed from V and 4 bases from J, the gap between germline ends came to 13 bases. This CDR3 contains 13 residues. The CDR3 nucleotides read TGTGCCAGTGCAAGCAACGGGAATCAGCCCCAGCATTTT. Its translation is CASASNGNQPQHF.

This clone was seen just once. The gene calls are TRBV12-3 or TRBV12-4 and TRBJ1-2, with D uncertain. Trimming pared 5 bases from V and 4 bases from J, leaving 8 bases between. CDR3 length equals 12 residues. CDR3 DNA: TGTGCCAGCAGTATCACGGGCTATGGCTACACCTTC. It yields the protein CASSITGYGYTF.

The V and J genes are TRBV6-6 and TRBJ1-2; D gene uncertain. CDR3 size: 12 residues. Germline V CDR1 and CDR2: MNHNY, SVGAGI (reference sequence). The ends were cut back, 5 bases at V and 4 bases at J, with 8 bases in the middle. The DNA of the CDR3 is TGTGCCAGCAGTCCGGGAGTCTATGGCTACACCTTC. Protein: CASSPGVYGYTF.

This chain links TRBV27 with TRBJ1-2; the D is unclear. The CDR3 runs 13 residues. CDR1 and CDR2 from the germline V gene are MNHEY and SMNVEV (reference sequence). Trimming stripped 0 bases from V and 8 bases from J, with 10 bases between. The CDR3 loop reads CASSLSPARGYTF. In DNA form, the CDR3 reads TGTGCCAGCAGTTTATCCCCAGCGCGGGGCTACACCTTC.

The J gene is TRBJ2-3, the V gene TRBV6-1, with 10 nucleotides matching TRBD2. Per the germline V gene, CDR1 is MNHNS and CDR2 is SASEGT. CDR3 length: 17 amino acids. The trim removed 2 bases at V and 1 base at J, leaving 6 bases unmatched. The CDR3 nucleotides read TGTGCCAGCAGTGAATCGGGGCTAGCGGGGGGCACAGATACGCAGTATTTT. Residues: CASSESGLAGGTDTQYF.

This chain uses TRBV3-1 (or the pseudogene TRBV3-2) with TRBJ1-6; a possible D gene is TRBD1 (6 bases). With 4 bases removed from V and 9 bases from J, the gap between germline ends came to 13 bases. The CDR3 has 14 amino acids. Germline values: CDR1 LGHDT, CDR2 YNNKEL (reference sequence). The CDR3 coding sequence is TGTGCCAGCAGCCGGACAGATCTTGGTTCACCCCTCCACTTT. Its translation is CASSRTDLGSPLHF.

This clone appeared a single time. The chain combines TRBV7-8 with TRBJ2-2; 7 nucleotides align to TRBD1. V was clipped by 0 bases and J by 4 bases; unmatched bases: 2. The germline V gene has CDR1 SGHVS and CDR2 FQNEAQ. The CDR3 runs to 15 residues. This chain's CDR3 is CASSLAGGGTGELFF. CDR3 DNA sequence: TGTGCCAGCAGCTTAGCAGGGGGCGGCACCGGGGAGCTGTTTTTT.

J is TRBJ2-2 and V is TRBV7-3; D possibly matches TRBD1 or TRBD2 (5 bases each). Germline V CDR1 and CDR2: SGHTA, FQGTGA. CDR3 length equals 16 residues. V shed 3 bases and J shed 1 base, with 12 bases lying between them. DNA for the CDR3: TGTGCCAGCAGCTTTCTGAGGGGCCGGAACACCGGGGAGCTGTTTTTT. It codes for CASSFLRGRNTGELFF. The variable domain in full, completed from reference TRBV7-3 and TRBJ2-2, reads GAGVSQTPSNKVTEKGKYVELRCDPISGHTALYWYRQSLGQGPEFLIYFQGTGAADDSGLPNDRFFAVRPEGSVSTLKIQRTERGDSAVYLCASSFLRGRNTGELFFGEGSRLTVL.

V gene TRBV28 combines with J gene TRBJ1-2, with TRBD1 as a possible D gene (5 bases). The CDR3 has 12 amino acids. The germline V and J ends were trimmed by 7 bases and 6 bases, with 12 bases remaining between them. The germline gives CDR1 MDHEN, CDR2 SYDVKM. CDR3 residues: CASNLGGNGYTF. Written as DNA, the CDR3 is TGTGCCAGCAACCTCGGGGGGAATGGCTACACCTTC.

This clone was detected only a few times. This chain uses TRBV15 with TRBJ1-5; possibly TRBD1 for D (6 bases). The V gene's germline CDR1 is LNHNV and CDR2 YYDKDF (reference sequence). The CDR3 has 16 residues. Trimming took 0 bases from V and 3 from J, leaving 12 bases between them. The DNA of the CDR3 is TGTGCCACCAGCAGAGACGGCAGGGGAGTCAATCAGCCCCAGCATTTT. Amino acids: CATSRDGRGVNQPQHF. The whole variable domain, remainder taken from reference TRBV15 and TRBJ1-5, is DAMVIQNPRYQVTQFGKPVTLSCSQTLNHNVMYWYQQKSSQAPKLLFHYYDKDFNNEADTPDNFQSRRPNTSFCFLDIRSPGLGDTAMYLCATSRDGRGVNQPQHFGDGTRLSIL.

Only one count was recorded for this clone. This chain links TRBV12-3 or TRBV12-4 with TRBJ1-1; unclear D gene. The CDR3 is 13 amino acids. V was trimmed by 6 bases and J by 5 bases, leaving 13 bases between them. The CDR3 sequence is CASRNPGRTEAFF. CDR3 bases: TGTGCCAGCAGAAACCCCGGACGAACTGAAGCTTTCTTT.

The V call is TRBV27, the J call TRBJ2-7, with 14 nucleotides matching TRBD2. This CDR3 has 16 amino acids. CDR1 MNHEY and CDR2 SMNVEV come from the germline V gene (reference sequence). J was trimmed by 6 bases and V by 3 bases; bases with no gene match: 7. In DNA, the CDR3 is TGTGCCAGCAGTTTGCTGACTAGCGGGGGGGCCCCCGAGCAGTACTTC. It specifies CASSLLTSGGAPEQYF.

This clone was seen only once. The gene calls are TRBV18 and TRBJ1-5; unclear D gene. Per germline, CDR1 KGHSH and CDR2 LQKENI. The CDR3 extends over 13 amino acids. V lost 6 bases and J lost 1, with 7 bases in between. DNA for the CDR3: TGTGCCAGCTCTACGGAGAGCAATCAGCCCCAGCATTTT. Translating it yields CASSTESNQPQHF.

V and J are TRBV18 and TRBJ2-1; 9 bases line up with TRBD1. Trimming took 11 bases from V and 15 from J; bases not matched to a gene: 8. The CDR3 length is 10 residues. CDR1 and CDR2 (germline): KGHSH, LQKENI. This chain's CDR3 is CAGPGQGPFF. CDR3 sequence (DNA): TGTGCCGGCCCGGGACAGGGCCCGTTCTTC.

The chain combines TRBV10-3 with TRBJ1-6; D not resolved. V gave up 5 bases and J gave up 8 bases, with 16 bases separating them. Germline V gene data show CDR1 as ENHRY and CDR2 as SYGVKD. The CDR3 length is 15 residues. The CDR3, as DNA: TGTGCCATCAGTCCGACGGGGAGGGCCGATTCACCCCTCCACTTT. Its translation is CAISPTGRADSPLHF.

The chain combines TRBV5-6 with TRBJ2-7; 9 bases are a match to TRBD1. The germline gives CDR1 SGHDT, CDR2 YYEEEE. This CDR3 comprises 16 residues. V shed 4 bases and J 4 bases; nucleotides not matched to a gene: 12. Here the CDR3 reads CASSGRTGVSAYEQYF. As DNA, the CDR3 is TGTGCCAGCAGCGGCCGGACAGGGGTCTCAGCGTACGAGCAGTACTTC.

The rearrangement links TRBV19 to TRBJ1-1, with D unresolved. The V and J ends lost 7 bases and 0 bases respectively, with 6 bases between them. The CDR3 sequence is 12 residues long. CDR1 and CDR2 from the germline V gene are LNHDA and SQIVND (reference sequence). This CDR3 reads CASNELNTEAFF. In DNA, the CDR3 is TGTGCCAGTAACGAGTTGAACACTGAAGCTTTCTTT.

This rearrangement joins TRBV11-3 to TRBJ2-5; D is uncertain. The germline gives CDR1 SGHNT, CDR2 YENEEA. The CDR3 is 15 amino acids. V lost 1 base, J lost 1 base, and 10 bases lay in between. CDR3 nucleotides: TGTGCCAGCAGCTTAGGAACCCGGACCCAAGAGACCCAGTACTTC. Amino acids: CASSLGTRTQETQYF. The full variable domain, with the rest looked up from reference TRBV11-3 and TRBJ2-5, is EAGVVQSPRYKIIEKKQPVAFWCNPISGHNTLYWYLQNLGQGPELLIRYENEEAVDDSQLPKDRFSAERLKGVDSTLKIQPAELGDSAVYLCASSLGTRTQETQYFGPGTRLLVL.

The DNA for the CDR3 is TGTGCCAGCAGCGCATCTACAGATACGCAGTATTTT. As protein: CASSASTDTQYF. The chain is built from TRBV9 and TRBJ2-3; D is unresolved. In germline, CDR1 is SGDLS, CDR2 YYNGEE. Trimming stripped 3 bases from V and 3 bases from J, with 5 bases between. The CDR3 loop spans 12 amino acids.

The V and J genes are TRBV5-4 and TRBJ2-2; possibly TRBD2 for D (6 bases). The CDR3 contains 15 residues. Germline V gene lookup returns CDR1 SGHNT and CDR2 YYREEE (reference sequence). Trimming pared 8 bases from V and 6 bases from J, leaving 20 bases between. This CDR3 is CASSGTPLVPGELFF. In DNA, the CDR3 is TGTGCCAGTTCCGGGACTCCACTCGTACCCGGGGAGCTGTTTTTT.

The chain recombines TRBV6-1 with TRBJ2-1; TRBD1 might be the D (6 bases). Trimming removed 2 bases at V and 0 bases at J, with 11 bases between. The CDR3 sequence is 16 residues long. In germline, CDR1 is MNHNS, CDR2 SASEGT. In DNA form, the CDR3 reads TGTGCCAGCAGTGAATTCCTAGGGGGCTCCTACAATGAGCAGTTCTTC. Its translation is CASSEFLGGSYNEQFF.

The chain links TRBV18 to TRBJ1-1, with 9 bases aligning to TRBD1. The V segment lost 6 bases and the J segment 3 bases; nucleotides outside the gene matches: 5. Germline lookup yields CDR1 KGHSH and CDR2 LQKENI. The CDR3 consists of 14 residues. The CDR3 DNA follows: TGTGCCAGCTCCTCGGGACAGGGCCACACTGAAGCTTTCTTT. Translated: CASSSGQGHTEAFF.

The chain joins TRBV9 to TRBJ1-3, with D perhaps TRBD1 (5 bases). This CDR3 spans 14 amino acids. V was shortened by 0 bases and J by 4 bases, with 8 bases between the two germline ends. Germline V gene lookup returns CDR1 SGDLS and CDR2 YYNGEE. CDR3 coding DNA: TGTGCCAGCAGCGTAGCCGGGACGGGAAACACCATATATTTT. Residues: CASSVAGTGNTIYF.

The V gene is TRBV19, the J gene TRBJ1-2; 7 bases fit TRBD1. CDR3 length: 12 amino acids. Germline CDR1 reads LNHDA; CDR2 reads SQIVND (reference sequence). V trimming: 4 bases; J trimming: 8 bases; junction bases outside the gene matches: 4. CDR3 nucleotide sequence: TGTGCCAGTAGTAGACAGGGAAGCGGCTACACCTTC. Encoded protein: CASSRQGSGYTF.

CDR3 amino acids: CASRGLDLNTEAFF. In nucleotides, the CDR3 is TGTGCCAGCAGAGGGTTGGACCTGAACACTGAAGCTTTCTTT. The chain joins TRBV3-1 (or the pseudogene TRBV3-2) to TRBJ1-1; D gene ambiguous. This CDR3 comprises 14 residues. CDR1 and CDR2 from the germline V gene are LGHDT and YNNKEL (reference sequence). V gave up 6 bases and J gave up 0 bases, with 11 bases separating them.